One T cell receptor beta chain is described in this entry. The sample belongs to a study of blood T cell repertoires in COVID-19. The junction had 4 bases not matched to a gene; V was cut back by 3 bases and J by 2 bases. The CDR3 consists of 15 residues. CDR1 and CDR2 (germline): MNHEY, SMNVEV (reference sequence). The protocol was immunoSEQ multiplex PCR, while the TCRdb copy is restricted to in-frame clones and leaves out a portion. The sample consists of about 320,000 clones, about 88% of them appearing once. The TCR originated in a man aged 55 to 69 who had recovered from COVID-19. V gene TRBV27 combines with J gene TRBJ2-1; 7 positions agree with TRBD2. The sample comprised PBMCs or T cells enriched from blood (not recorded which). CDR3 in amino acids: CASSLGGVPYNEQFF. The DNA of the CDR3 is TGTGCCAGCAGTTTGGGAGGGGTACCCTACAATGAGCAGTTCTTC.